This T cell receptor (beta chain) comes out of a study of T-cell memory formation after mild COVID-19. Whole-study results and caveats: Clones that contracted from day 15 to 85 were balanced CD4/CD8, while later expanders leaned CD4+.

As to this clonotype: Its antigen is still unknown.

Libraries for TCRalpha and TCRbeta carried sample barcodes and unique molecular identifiers via 5'RACE. TCRdb re-called the 5' RACE reads with MiXCR, one entry per CDR3 protein. This table holds 210,000 or so distinct CDR3 sequences, 18% found once. Per the germline V gene, CDR1 is KGHDR and CDR2 is SFDVKD. The CDR3 runs 15 residues. After removal of 4 bases from V and 6 bases from J, the junction contained 11 bases not matched to a gene. The clonotype comes from an adult woman who had mild COVID-19 (a few samples of this study predate the infection). Cell type and time point are not known. V and J are TRBV24-1 and TRBJ2-7, with 7 bases identical to TRBD1. Sequencing was carried out using PBMCs or a T cell subset sorted from them (not recorded which). This CDR3 is CATSESTGRSSEQYF. The CDR3 DNA reads TGTGCCACCAGTGAGTCGACAGGGCGTTCTTCCGAGCAGTACTTC.